The clone carrying this T cell receptor (beta chain) was picked up a small number of times. Per the authors' pipeline: How many nucleated cells were present was estimated from reference gene primer amplification. Only in-frame clones appear in the TCRdb table, and some are missing; sequencing was by immunoSEQ multiplex PCR. That table supplies the V and J calls and clone size; D and trimming were determined from the DNA. The sample yields some 390,000 clones, about 90% seen once. These data come from a study of blood T cell repertoires in COVID-19. Study summary: Italy, Spain and the United States were the sources of the convalescent and acute COVID-19 samples. Nucleic acid was either cDNA or gDNA, and it came from T cells, B-cell-depleted T cells, or PBMCs.

From germline, CDR1 is SGHNT and CDR2 YYREEE (reference sequence). J gave up 6 bases and V 3 bases, and 8 bases lay outside the gene matches. The CDR3 has 15 amino acids. Seattle cases were enrolled at active infection and followed longitudinally. The clonotype originates from a woman in her sixties with COVID-19, enrolled during active disease. The V call is TRBV5-4, the J call TRBJ2-2, with TRBD1 identical over 7 bases. Sample: peripheral blood. The CDR3 DNA sequence: TGTGCCAGCAGCTCATACCAGACAGGGTCCGGGGAGCTGTTTTTT. Its protein product is CASSSYQTGSGELFF.